This paragraph covers one T cell receptor beta chain sequence. The data are from a study of blood T cell repertoires in COVID-19. At the level of the study: Sites across the United States, Italy and Spain contributed samples from acute and convalescent COVID-19. In each case, the material was cDNA or gDNA derived from T cells, B-cell-depleted T cells, or PBMCs.

Germline V gene lookup returns CDR1 GTSNPN and CDR2 SVGIG (reference sequence). This CDR3 is 17 amino acids long. V gave up 4 bases and J gave up 0 bases; unmatched junction bases: 9. In the study's own analysis: Amplification of reference gene primers was used by the study to estimate nucleated cell counts. Using immunoSEQ multiplex PCR, the repertoire was profiled, and TCRdb retains in-frame clones only, with some absent. The V and J calls and clone size come from that table; D and trimming were worked out from the DNA. The data hold 85,000 to 100,000 clones, with approximately 90% observed a single time.

Sample: peripheral blood. The chain uses TRBV30 and TRBJ2-6, with TRBD1 matching 7 bases. The TCR comes from a man aged 60 to 75 with acute or convalescent COVID-19. CDR3 sequence reads: CAWTATGSVSGANVLTF. The DNA of the CDR3 is TGTGCCTGGACCGCGACAGGGAGCGTCTCTGGGGCCAACGTCCTGACTTTC.